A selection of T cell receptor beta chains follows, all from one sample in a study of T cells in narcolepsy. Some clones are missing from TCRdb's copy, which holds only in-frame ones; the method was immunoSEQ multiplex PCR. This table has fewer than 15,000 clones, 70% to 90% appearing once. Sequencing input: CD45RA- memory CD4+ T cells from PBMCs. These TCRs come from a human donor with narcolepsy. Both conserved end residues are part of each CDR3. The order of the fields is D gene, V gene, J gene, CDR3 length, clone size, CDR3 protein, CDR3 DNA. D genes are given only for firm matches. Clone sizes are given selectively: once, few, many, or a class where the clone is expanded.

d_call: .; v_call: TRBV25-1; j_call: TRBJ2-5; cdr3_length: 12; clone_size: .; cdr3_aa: CASTVHGGTLYF; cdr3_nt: TGTGCCAGCACCGTACATGGCGGGACCCTGTACTTC
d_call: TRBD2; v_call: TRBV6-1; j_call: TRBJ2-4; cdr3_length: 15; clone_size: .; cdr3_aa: CASSERGLAPVVQYF; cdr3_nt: TGTGCCAGCAGTGAACGGGGACTAGCCCCAGTGGTTCAGTACTTC
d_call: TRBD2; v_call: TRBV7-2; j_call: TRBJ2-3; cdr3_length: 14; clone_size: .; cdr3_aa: CASSAGGRSDTQYF; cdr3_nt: TGTGCCAGCAGCGCGGGAGGTCGGTCAGATACGCAGTATTTT
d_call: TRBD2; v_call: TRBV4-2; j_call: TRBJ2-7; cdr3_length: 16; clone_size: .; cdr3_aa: CASSQGGGLAGLEQYF; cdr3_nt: TGTGCCAGCAGCCAAGGGGGGGGACTAGCGGGCCTCGAGCAGTACTTC
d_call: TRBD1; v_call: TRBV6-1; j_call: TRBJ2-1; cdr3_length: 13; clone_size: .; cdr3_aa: CASSARGQGYEFF; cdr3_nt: TGTGCCAGCAGTGCCCGAGGACAGGGTTATGAGTTCTTC
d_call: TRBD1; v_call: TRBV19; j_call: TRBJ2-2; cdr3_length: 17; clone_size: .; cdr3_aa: CASSIDLGTATTGELFF; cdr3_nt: TGTGCCAGTAGTATAGATCTTGGGACAGCAACGACCGGGGAGCTGTTTTTT
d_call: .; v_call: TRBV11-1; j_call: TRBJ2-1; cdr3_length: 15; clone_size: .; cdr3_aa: CASSLVGGFYNEQFF; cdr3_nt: TGTGCCAGCAGCTTAGTGGGCGGGTTCTACAATGAGCAGTTCTTC
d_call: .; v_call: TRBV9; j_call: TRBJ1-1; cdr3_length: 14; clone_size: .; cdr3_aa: CASSLEVFDTEAFF; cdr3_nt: TGTGCCAGCAGCCTCGAGGTCTTCGACACTGAAGCTTTCTTT
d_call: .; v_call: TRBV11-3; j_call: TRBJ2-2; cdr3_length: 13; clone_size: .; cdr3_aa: CASSLEFYGELFF; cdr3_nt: TGTGCCAGCAGCTTAGAGTTTTACGGGGAGCTGTTTTTT
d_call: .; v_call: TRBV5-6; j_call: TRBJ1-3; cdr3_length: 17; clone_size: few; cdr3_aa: CASSPTDRLSPTNTIYF; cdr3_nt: TGTGCCAGCAGCCCGACTGATCGATTGTCCCCTACAAACACCATATATTTT
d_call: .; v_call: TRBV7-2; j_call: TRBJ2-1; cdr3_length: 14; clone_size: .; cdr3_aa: CASTIGGSYNEQFF; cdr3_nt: TGTGCCAGCACCATCGGTGGCTCCTACAATGAGCAGTTCTTC
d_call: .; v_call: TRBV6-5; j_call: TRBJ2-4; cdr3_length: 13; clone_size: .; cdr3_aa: CASSGHSKNIQYF; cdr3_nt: TGTGCCAGCAGTGGACACTCCAAAAACATTCAGTACTTC
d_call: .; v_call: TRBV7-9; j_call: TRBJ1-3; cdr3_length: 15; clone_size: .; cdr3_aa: CASRPKDRLGNTIYF; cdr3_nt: TGTGCCAGCAGACCAAAAGACAGGTTGGGAAACACCATATATTTT
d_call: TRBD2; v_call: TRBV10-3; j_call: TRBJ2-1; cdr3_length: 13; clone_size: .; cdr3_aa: CAMGGSGYNEQFF; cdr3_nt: TGTGCCATGGGCGGGAGTGGGTACAATGAGCAGTTCTTC
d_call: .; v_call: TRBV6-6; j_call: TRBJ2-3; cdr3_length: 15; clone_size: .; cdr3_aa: CASSYSPTSTDTQYF; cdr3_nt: TGTGCCAGCAGTTACTCGCCGACTAGCACAGATACGCAGTATTTT
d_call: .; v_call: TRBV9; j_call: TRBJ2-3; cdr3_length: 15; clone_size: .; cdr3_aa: CASSVAGVGGDTQYF; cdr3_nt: TGTGCCAGCAGCGTAGCGGGCGTGGGGGGAGATACGCAGTATTTT
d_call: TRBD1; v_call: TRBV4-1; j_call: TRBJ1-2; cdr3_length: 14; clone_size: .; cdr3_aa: CASSQEGQGNGYTF; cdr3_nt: TGCGCCAGCAGCCAAGAGGGACAGGGCAACGGCTACACCTTC
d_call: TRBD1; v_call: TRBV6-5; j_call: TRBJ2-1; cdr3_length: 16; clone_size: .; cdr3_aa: CASSYIGQGAYNEQFF; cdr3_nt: TGTGCCAGCAGCTACATAGGACAGGGGGCCTACAATGAGCAGTTCTTC
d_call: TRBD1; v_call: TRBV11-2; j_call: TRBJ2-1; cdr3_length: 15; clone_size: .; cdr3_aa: CASSLAQGAYNEQFF; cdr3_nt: TGTGCCAGCAGCTTAGCCCAGGGGGCCTACAATGAGCAGTTCTTC
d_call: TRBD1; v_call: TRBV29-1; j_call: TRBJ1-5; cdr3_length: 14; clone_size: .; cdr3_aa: CSVGDRVSNQPQHF; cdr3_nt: TGCAGCGTTGGTGACAGGGTGAGCAATCAGCCCCAGCATTTT
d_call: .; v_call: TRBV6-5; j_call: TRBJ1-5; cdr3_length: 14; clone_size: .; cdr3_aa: CASTELSGSQPQHF; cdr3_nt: TGTGCCAGCACTGAGTTGTCAGGAAGTCAGCCCCAGCATTTT
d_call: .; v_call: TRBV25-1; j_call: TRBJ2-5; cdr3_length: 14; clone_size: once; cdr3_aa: CASSELDYKETQYF; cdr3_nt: TGTGCCAGCAGTGAATTGGACTACAAAGAGACCCAGTACTTC
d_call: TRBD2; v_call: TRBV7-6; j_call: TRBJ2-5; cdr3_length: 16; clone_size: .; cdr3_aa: CASSLPQAGAQETQYF; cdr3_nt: TGTGCCAGCAGCTTACCGCAAGCGGGAGCGCAAGAGACCCAGTACTTC
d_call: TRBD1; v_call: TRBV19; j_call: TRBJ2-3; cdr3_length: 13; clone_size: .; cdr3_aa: CASTKNRGDTQYF; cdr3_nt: TGTGCCAGTACCAAAAACAGGGGCGATACGCAGTATTTT
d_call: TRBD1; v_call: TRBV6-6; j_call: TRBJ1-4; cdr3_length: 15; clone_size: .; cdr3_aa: CASSYPTGGGEKLFF; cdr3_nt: TGTGCCAGCAGTTACCCCACAGGGGGTGGTGAAAAACTGTTTTTT
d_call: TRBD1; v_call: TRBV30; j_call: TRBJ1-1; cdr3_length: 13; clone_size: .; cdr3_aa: CAWSGQGVTEAFF; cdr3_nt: TGTGCCTGGAGTGGGCAGGGGGTAACTGAAGCTTTCTTT
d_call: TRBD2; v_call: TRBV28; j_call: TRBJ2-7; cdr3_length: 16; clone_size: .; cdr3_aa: CASTIFLAGGSYEQYF; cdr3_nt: TGTGCCAGCACCATATTCTTAGCGGGAGGCTCCTACGAGCAGTACTTC
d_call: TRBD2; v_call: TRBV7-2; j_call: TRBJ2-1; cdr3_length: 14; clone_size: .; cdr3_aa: CASSLLAGVYEQFF; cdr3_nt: TGTGCCAGCAGCTTATTAGCGGGAGTTTATGAGCAGTTCTTC
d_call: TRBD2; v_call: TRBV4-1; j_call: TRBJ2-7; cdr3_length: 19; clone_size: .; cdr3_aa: CASSQDPGGLAKQTYEQYF; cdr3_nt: TGCGCCAGCAGCCAAGATCCTGGTGGACTAGCTAAACAAACCTACGAGCAGTACTTC
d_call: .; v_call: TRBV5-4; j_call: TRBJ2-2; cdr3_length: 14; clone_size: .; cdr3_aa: CASSLGIGPGELFF; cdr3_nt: TGTGCCAGCAGCTTGGGCATTGGGCCCGGGGAGCTGTTTTTT
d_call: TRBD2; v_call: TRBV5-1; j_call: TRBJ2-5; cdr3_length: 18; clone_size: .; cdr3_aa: CASSLWETSGRARETQYF; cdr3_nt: TGCGCCAGCAGCTTGTGGGAGACTAGCGGGAGGGCCCGGGAGACCCAGTACTTC
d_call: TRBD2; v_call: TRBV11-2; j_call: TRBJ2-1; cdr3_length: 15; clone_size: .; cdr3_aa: CASSFPSGRESEQFF; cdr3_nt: TGTGCCAGCAGCTTCCCTAGCGGGAGAGAGAGTGAGCAGTTCTTC
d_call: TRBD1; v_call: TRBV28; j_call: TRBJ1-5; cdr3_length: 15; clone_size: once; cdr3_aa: CASRAAGQTNQPQHF; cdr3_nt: TGTGCCAGCAGAGCCGCGGGACAGACAAATCAGCCCCAGCATTTT
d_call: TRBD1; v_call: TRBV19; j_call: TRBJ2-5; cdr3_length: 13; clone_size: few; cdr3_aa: CASEQGAGETQYF; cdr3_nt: TGTGCCAGCGAACAGGGGGCAGGAGAGACCCAGTACTTC
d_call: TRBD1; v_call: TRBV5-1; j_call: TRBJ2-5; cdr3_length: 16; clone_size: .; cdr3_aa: CASSLALTGGRETQYF; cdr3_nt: TGCGCCAGCAGCTTGGCCCTAACAGGGGGCCGAGAGACCCAGTACTTC